This TCR beta chain comes out of a study of glioma-infiltrating T cells after dendritic cell vaccination. Across the study: Autologous tumor lysate-pulsed dendritic cell vaccination was given between 2003 and 2012. Study-wide findings and caveats: No direct clonality-survival link was found; a diverse polyclonal response may matter. Higher pretreatment TIL content predicted longer progression-free time and survival.

As regards this clone: Its antigen remains unidentified.

Some clones are missing from TCRdb's copy, which holds only in-frame ones; the method was immunoSEQ multiplex PCR. The table lists 55,000 to 70,000 clones, roughly 80% of them singletons. Fresh-frozen tumor tissue and more than two years of survival data were available for all. CDR3 length equals 16 residues. Germline V CDR1 and CDR2: SGHAT, FQNNGV. V was shortened by 5 bases and J by 6 bases, with 19 bases between the two germline ends. The receptor's source is a human donor with glioblastoma. The genes are TRBV11-2 and TRBJ2-2; D is possibly TRBD2 (6 bases). The sample in question was blood, obtained before dendritic cell vaccination. The CDR3 is CASSTRDLLAAGELFF. The CDR3 DNA is TGTGCCAGCAGCACCCGGGACTTGCTCGCCGCCGGGGAGCTGTTTTTT.